What follows describes a single T cell receptor beta chain. Its antigen is currently unknown. These data originate in a study of post-analysis software for immune sequencing data. Across the study: The disease courses spanned relapsing-remitting, secondary progressive and progressive-relapsing forms of multiple sclerosis.

General study points: Roughly 5 TRBV segments, TRBV5-6, TRBV5-1 and TRBV20-1 among them, were found more frequent in patients than controls. Diversity measured as normalized Chao1 was significantly lower in multiple sclerosis patients than in controls.

V was pared by 5 bases and J by 2 bases, with 11 bases between. Germline CDR1 MRHNA, CDR2 SNTAGT. The CDR3 sequence is 14 residues long. Unique-molecular-identifier-tagged TCR beta cDNA libraries were used. Input populations of 1 to 10 million T cells gave rise to about 480,000 cDNA molecules. TCRdb called the PCR reads again in MiXCR, with one record for every CDR3 protein. The table has a few hundred thousand distinct CDR3 sequences, 36% seen once. The receptor was derived from a girl between 5 and 17 years old with multiple sclerosis. The specimen was blood. This chain links TRBV6-4 with TRBJ2-3, with D possibly being TRBD2 (5 bases). DNA for the CDR3: TGTGCCAGCAGTCCCGGGGTGCTCACAGATACGCAGTATTTT. Residues: CASSPGVLTDTQYF.